This passage covers 7 T cell receptor beta chains from one sample sequenced in a study of T-cell reconstitution after alpha-beta-depleted transplantation in children. Preparing the TCRbeta library involved the use of unique molecular identifiers. TCRdb re-derived calls from the PCR reads in MiXCR, one entry per CDR3 protein. The sample includes 440,000 or so distinct CDR3 sequences, about 45% seen only once; the top ten take 25% to 30%. Sequenced material: PBMCs, taken before TCRalphabeta/CD19-depleted stem cell transplant. These receptors all stem from a girl aged 2 to 9 with aplastic anemia, due to receive a stem cell transplant.

This clonotype has at least ten counts. The chain combines TRBV20-1 with TRBJ2-7; TRBD1 matches 8 bases. The junction had 7 bases not matched to a gene; V was cut back by 6 bases and J by 0 bases. The CDR3 runs to 14 residues. The germline CDR1 and CDR2 sequences are DFQATT and SNEGSKA (reference sequence). The CDR3 DNA reads TGCAGTGCCGTACCCGGGACAGGCTCCTACGAGCAGTACTTC. It specifies CSAVPGTGSYEQYF.

In this sample, this clonotype turned up many times. The chain has TRBV3-1 and TRBJ2-5; D is perhaps TRBD1 (5 bases). The V end was cut by 0 bases, the J end by 5 bases, with 16 bases between. This CDR3 is built from 16 residues. CDR1 and CDR2 from the germline V gene are LGHDT and YNNKEL (reference sequence). The CDR3 spells CASSQEEFQGWETQYF. The CDR3 bases are TGTGCCAGCAGCCAAGAGGAGTTTCAGGGTTGGGAGACCCAGTACTTC.

At least ten counts were recorded for this clonotype. This chain uses TRBV5-1 with TRBJ2-3; D might be TRBD2 (6 bases). The V gene's germline CDR1 is SGHRS and CDR2 YFSETQ. V gave up 0 bases and J gave up 4 bases, with 12 bases separating them. CDR3 size: 15 residues. The CDR3 spells CASSLVAAMADTQYF. The DNA for the CDR3 is TGCGCCAGCAGCTTGGTAGCGGCGATGGCAGATACGCAGTATTTT.

J is TRBJ2-5 and V is TRBV5-1, with TRBD2 matching over 7 bases. Germline-derived CDR1 and CDR2 are SGHRS and YFSETQ. The CDR3 length is 17 residues. The junction had 10 bases not matched to a gene; V was cut back by 0 bases and J by 2 bases. CDR3 region: CASSLGYGSSGQETQYF. CDR3 DNA: TGCGCCAGCAGCTTGGGTTACGGGTCTAGCGGACAAGAGACCCAGTACTTC.

The V gene is TRBV20-1, the J gene TRBJ1-6; D uncertain. The germline V gene encodes CDR1 DFQATT and CDR2 SNEGSKA (reference sequence). This CDR3 is 8 amino acids long. The CDR3 reads CSVSPLHF. In DNA form, the CDR3 reads TGCAGCGTTTCACCCCTCCACTTT.

This clonotype was found a few times. This chain uses TRBV10-2 with TRBJ2-2; perhaps TRBD2 as D (5 bases). Trimming removed 5 bases at V and 4 bases at J, with 11 bases between. The CDR3 is made up of 14 amino acids. The germline V gene has CDR1 WSHSY and CDR2 SAAADI. This CDR3 is CASSSPGVTGELFF. CDR3 nucleotide sequence: TGCGCCAGCAGTTCACCCGGGGTCACCGGGGAGCTGTTTTTT.

The rearrangement joins TRBV20-1 to TRBJ2-3, with TRBD2 matching 12 bases. This CDR3 has 14 amino acids. Germline V gene sequence: CDR1 DFQATT, CDR2 SNEGSKA (reference sequence). The junction had 3 bases not matched to a gene; V was cut back by 6 bases and J by 2 bases. In nucleotides, the CDR3 is TGCAGTGCAACTAGCGGGGGGAACACAGATACGCAGTATTTT. It encodes CSATSGGNTDTQYF.